This TCR beta chain derives from a study of graft-versus-host responses after intestinal transplantation. Study observations and caveats: Levels of circulating GvH clones at their peak were associated with early post-transplant HvG declines. GvH clones were found in recipient marrow; some appeared first in ileum or blood.

The assay was immunoSEQ multiplex PCR, and TCRdb's table has in-frame clones only and misses some. The top ten clones hold 0.95% of a sample with about 100,000 clones, roughly nine tenths of them seen once. CDR3 length equals 13 residues. Germline lookup yields CDR1 SGHVS and CDR2 FQNEAQ. Deletions cut 3 bases from V and 6 bases from J, with 9 bases between. Of note for this clone: Its specificity is not known.

This sequence joins TRBV7-8 and TRBJ1-5, with D perhaps matching TRBD1 (6 bases). This specimen was unstimulated CD4+ T cells sorted from spleen or lymph node cells, taken before transplant. This TCR came from a human donor who was the organ donor for an intestinal transplant. CDR3 protein: CASSLTGPQPQHF. As DNA, the CDR3 is TGTGCCAGCAGCTTGACAGGACCTCAGCCCCAGCATTTT. The entire variable domain, with the rest obtained from reference TRBV7-8 and TRBJ1-5, is as follows: GAGVSQSPRYKVAKRGQDVALRCDPISGHVSLFWYQQALGQGPEFLTYFQNEAQLDKSGLPSDRFFAERPEGSVSTLKIQRTQQEDSAVYLCASSLTGPQPQHFGDGTRLSIL.